Here is one T cell receptor beta chain with its context. Its matching antigen is unknown. The data were taken from a study of shared clonotypes between healthy human individuals. Study as a whole: Per-donor plates numbered three CD4 naive, three CD4 memory, two CD8 naive and one CD8 memory.

It was into CD45RA+ naive and CD45RA-negative memory subsets that the CD4+ cells were split. The germline V gene encodes CDR1 SEHNR and CDR2 FQNEAQ (reference sequence). The junction had 9 bases not matched to a gene; V was cut back by 5 bases and J by 2 bases. This CDR3 is built from 16 residues. The study, taken as a whole, reports: Even with large depth, rarefaction showed that sorted-subset sequencing was incomplete.

Generated by immunoSEQ multiplex PCR, the TCRdb table keeps only in-frame clones and is missing some. In the table there are 550,000 to 850,000 clones, 72% of which are singletons. The source of this sequence is a woman in her 30s in good health. Material: memory CD4+ T cells sorted from blood. Subset: CD45RA-negative fraction. V is TRBV7-9 and J is TRBJ1-5; 7 bases agree with TRBD1. In DNA, the CDR3 is TGTGCCAGCAGCCCCCAGGGACAGAGTGGCAATCAGCCCCAGCATTTT. This sequence encodes CASSPQGQSGNQPQHF.